The text below deals with one TCR beta chain. Its antigen target is currently unknown. No per-base quality is available; no much larger clone lies one base away. Synovial fluid samples were paired with blood samples taken from the same ankylosing spondylitis patients. V gives up 7 bases and J gives up 5 bases, and the segment between their germline ends measures 17 bases. The germline V gene (reference sequence) supplies CDR1 DFQATT and CDR2 SNEGSKA. The CDR3 runs 14 amino acids, cysteine and phenylalanine included. The kept DNA is CDR3 alone, 42 bases in frame from the first base. Sequencing was performed on an Illumina HiSeq 2500. TCR beta libraries were prepared by quantitative 5'-RACE with molecular barcodes. Per the original workflow: To identify disease-linked TCR variants, a new computational method was used, one built on a probabilistic model of VDJ rearrangement. TCRdb handled the public reads itself, with Q25 trimming in fastp and clone calling in MiXCR, and kept productive beta chains. Rows are unified per CDR3 protein, each entry keeping the most common DNA and genes. TCRdb, rather than the study authors, made the V and J calls. For this sample there are around 100,000 distinct CDR3 sequences; 24% appear just once. The ten largest clonotypes hold 12% of the sample.

This sample was included in a study of CD8 T cells in ankylosing spondylitis (dated by TCRdb to the late 2010s). With respect to the entire study: The study set out to find disease-linked TCR variants by profiling T cell receptor beta repertoires in ankylosing spondylitis patients and healthy donors. The whole study cohort included some 100 healthy donors and 25 ankylosing spondylitis patients. Samples of peripheral blood were taken, and for ankylosing spondylitis patients, synovial fluid was collected as well. Results and caveats for the whole study, not just this receptor: The disease-linked clones had a CD8+ phenotype and were found at relatively low frequencies in peripheral blood. A TCR beta motif of about eight highly homologous amino acid variants appeared characteristic of blood from ankylosing spondylitis patients. Some of the motif variants had been reported before in the synovial fluid and blood of reactive arthritis patients, a finding that suggests common disease-initiation mechanisms. The disease-linked clones were reported to be significantly enriched in matched synovial fluid samples from ankylosing spondylitis patients.

The specimen was synovial fluid, either unsorted or a sorted T cell fraction (not recorded which). This TCR came from a male donor with ankylosing spondylitis. The chain is assembled from TRBV20-1 and TRBJ2-2; the D gene is possibly TRBD1, with 7 bases matching. The DNA is TGCAGTGTCCCGGACAGGAGGGGGACCGGGGAGCTGTTTTTT. This translates into CSVPDRRGTGELFF.